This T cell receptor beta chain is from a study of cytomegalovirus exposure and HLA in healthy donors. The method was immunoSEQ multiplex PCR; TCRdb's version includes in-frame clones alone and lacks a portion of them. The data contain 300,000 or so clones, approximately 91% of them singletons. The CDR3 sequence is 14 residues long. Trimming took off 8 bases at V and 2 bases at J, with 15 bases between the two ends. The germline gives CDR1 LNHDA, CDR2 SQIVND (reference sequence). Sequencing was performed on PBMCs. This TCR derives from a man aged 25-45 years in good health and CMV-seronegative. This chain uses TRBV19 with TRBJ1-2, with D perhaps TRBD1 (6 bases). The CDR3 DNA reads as TGTGCCAGTGGTGAAGGGACAAAGAACTATGGCTACACCTTC. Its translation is CASGEGTKNYGYTF.